This is a list of T cell receptor beta chains from one sample in a study of radiation and T cells in renal cell carcinoma. Some clones are missing from TCRdb's copy, which holds only in-frame ones; the method was immunoSEQ multiplex PCR. The repertoire consists of over 60,000 clones, with just over 85% occurring once and the leading ten covering approximately 22%. Source: blood, taken from a patient whose treatment included radiotherapy and nephrectomy. The source is a woman aged 50 to 60 with renal cell carcinoma. The CDR3 runs from the conserved cysteine through the conserved F or W. Each record gives: J gene, D gene, clone size, V gene, CDR3 protein, CDR3 DNA. D genes are given only for firm matches. Not all rows give a size; the values are once, few, many and, for expanded clones, a class.

TRBJ2-5 . . TRBV19 CASSPLAGRETQYF TGTGCCAGTAGTCCCCTTGCAGGGCGAGAGACCCAGTACTTC
TRBJ1-1 . . TRBV25-1 CASSGNTGRTEAFF TGTGCCAGCAGTGGGAACACCGGCCGGACTGAAGCTTTCTTT
TRBJ1-3 . few TRBV7-2 CASREGGNTIYF TGTGCCAGCAGGGAGGGTGGAAACACCATATATTTT
TRBJ2-3 . . TRBV5-1 CASSHRDDGTDTQYF TGCGCCAGCAGCCACAGGGACGACGGCACAGATACGCAGTATTTT
TRBJ2-3 TRBD2 . TRBV5-8 CASSPGVLAGADTQYF TGTGCCAGCAGCCCGGGGGTACTAGCGGGAGCAGATACGCAGTATTTT
TRBJ1-2 . . TRBV5-6 CASSIARGGLGGYTF TGTGCCAGCAGCATAGCCCGAGGGGGGCTAGGAGGCTACACCTTC
TRBJ2-1 . . TRBV28 CASRSDYLEFF TGTGCCAGCCGCTCGGACTACCTGGAGTTCTTC
TRBJ1-1 . . TRBV10-2 CASSLTGETEAFF TGCGCCAGCAGTCTTACAGGAGAGACTGAAGCTTTCTTT
TRBJ2-5 . . TRBV5-6 CASSLGGARETQYF TGTGCCAGCAGCTTGGGTGGGGCGAGGGAGACCCAGTACTTC
TRBJ2-7 . . TRBV4-3 CASSPPVPRGAYEQYF TGCGCCAGCAGCCCACCGGTTCCGCGCGGGGCCTACGAGCAGTACTTC
TRBJ2-5 TRBD2 . TRBV9 CASSVGTSGLKETQYF TGTGCCAGCAGCGTCGGGACTAGCGGACTAAAAGAGACCCAGTACTTC
TRBJ1-1 . medium-sized TRBV30 CLGERNTEAFF TGTTTAGGGGAGAGGAACACTGAAGCTTTCTTT
TRBJ1-5 . . TRBV5-1 CASSLGASGEGQPQHF TGCGCCAGCAGCTTGGGGGCCTCAGGGGAGGGGCAGCCCCAGCATTTT
TRBJ2-3 . . TRBV7-2 CASRAAWQGRTDTQYF TGTGCCAGCAGGGCCGCGTGGCAGGGGCGCACAGATACGCAGTATTTT
TRBJ1-2 . . TRBV5-6 CASSSGSLPYGYTF TGTGCCAGCAGCTCAGGGTCCCTCCCCTATGGCTACACCTTC
TRBJ2-5 TRBD2 . TRBV28 CASSSERLAAYNYF TGTGCCAGCAGCTCCGAGCGACTAGCGGCCTATAACTACTTC
TRBJ1-2 TRBD1 . TRBV15 CATSRDRTGGGYTF TGTGCCACCAGCAGAGATCGGACAGGGGGTGGCTACACCTTC
TRBJ2-7 . . TRBV7-9 CASSPGRTVSEQYF TGTGCCAGCAGCCCAGGGCGGACGGTGTCCGAGCAGTACTTC
TRBJ1-1 . . TRBV5-1 CASTELMDTEAFF TGCGCCAGCACCGAGCTTATGGACACTGAAGCTTTCTTT
TRBJ2-3 . . TRBV4-2 CASSQDSGVRRDTQYF TGTGCCAGCAGCCAAGATTCAGGGGTTAGACGAGATACGCAGTATTTT
TRBJ2-2 TRBD2 . TRBV10-3 CATSSSGGNTGELFF TGTGCCACTTCCTCTAGCGGGGGAAACACCGGGGAGCTGTTTTTT
TRBJ2-3 . . TRBV19 CASREGSGTDTQYF TGTGCCAGTCGTGAGGGCTCAGGCACAGATACGCAGTATTTT
TRBJ2-3 TRBD2 . TRBV19 CASSRLAAGTDTQYF TGTGCCAGTAGTCGACTAGCCGCAGGCACAGATACGCAGTATTTT
TRBJ1-3 . few TRBV7-9 CASPLSSGNTIYF TGTGCCAGCCCCTTGAGCTCTGGAAACACCATATATTTT
TRBJ2-7 . . TRBV4-1 CASSLGEPNEQYF TGCGCCAGCAGCCTAGGGGAACCCAACGAGCAGTACTTC
TRBJ1-1 . . TRBV27 CASSLGRAGVNPTNTEAFF TGTGCCAGCAGTTTAGGTAGGGCAGGGGTGAATCCGACGAACACTGAAGCTTTCTTT
TRBJ2-7 . . TRBV27 CASSNPVMQWSYEQYF TGTGCCAGCTCAAACCCAGTGATGCAGTGGTCCTACGAGCAGTACTTC
TRBJ2-2 TRBD1 once TRBV7-6 CASSFPGQGNLGNTGELFF TGTGCCAGCAGCTTTCCGGGACAGGGGAATCTTGGCAACACCGGGGAGCTGTTTTTT